Only one count was recorded for the clone carrying this TCR beta chain. The sample originates from a study of PD-L1 blockade in urothelial cancer. Overall study: Enrolled patients had been treated previously with 0 to 3 chemotherapy regimens. Blood analysis occurred 3 weeks (second dose) and 6 weeks after treatment start.

Germline CDR1 MNHEY, CDR2 SVGAGI. V was shortened by 5 bases and J by 4 bases, with 14 bases between the two germline ends. This CDR3 spans 15 amino acids. Time point here: pretreatment peripheral blood. The table came from immunoSEQ multiplex PCR; TCRdb's copy has only in-frame clones and leaves some out. This table holds 70,000 to 90,000 clones, over 75% found once. The chain joins TRBV6-5 to TRBJ2-2, with a tentative D call TRBD2 (7 bases). This TCR was recovered from a man in his 60s with urothelial cancer. Material: PBMCs, obtained around atezolizumab (anti-PD-L1) treatment. CDR3 in DNA: TGTGCCAGCAGTCCCTGGGGGGGGGCCACCGGGGAGCTGTTTTTT. It specifies CASSPWGGATGELFF.